This T cell receptor (beta chain) was observed in a study of cytomegalovirus exposure and HLA in healthy donors. In the PCR, 60 Vbeta and 13 Jbeta primers were used. Only in-frame clones appear in the TCRdb table, and some are missing; sequencing was by immunoSEQ multiplex PCR. The sample has 150,000 to 200,000 clones, more than 65% seen once. The CDR3 has 15 residues. The sequence was collected from a man aged 40-50 years in good health and CMV-seropositive. Sequencing was done on a sample of PBMCs. This chain connects TRBV21-1 to TRBJ2-1; TRBD2, the D gene given by the table, was not confirmed from the DNA. TRBV21-1 is classified as a pseudogene. DNA of the CDR3: TGTGCCAGCAGCAAAGCTACGGTCCGACGACTTGAGCAGTTCTTC. Translating gives CASSKATVRRLEQFF.